These 32 T cell receptor beta chains originate from one sample sequenced in a study of blood T cells in healthy people across ages. With a J-beta primer mix and a sample-barcoded 5' primer, a second PCR ran about 6 to 11 cycles. Using its own MiXCR run on the 5' RACE reads, TCRdb lists one record per CDR3 protein. The repertoire holds hundreds of thousands of distinct CDR3 sequences, 25% seen once, with 9.4% in the top ten. These same data were also listed under a study on T cells of mothers and their children.

The specimen was blood. These receptor sequences come from a boy aged 5-17 years in good health.

CDR3 sequence: CASSRRTVNYGYTF. CDR3 in DNA: TGCGCCAGCAGCCGACGGACGGTGAACTATGGCTACACCTTC. The J gene is TRBJ1-2, the V gene TRBV4-3; D is unresolved. Germline V gene sequence: CDR1 LGHNA, CDR2 YSLEER. Trimming removed 4 bases at V and 2 bases at J, with 11 bases between. The CDR3 contains 14 residues.

The CDR3 nucleotides are TGTGCCAGCAGCAAATTAACCGGCTCTGGGGCCAACGTCCTGACTTTC. It is translated as CASSKLTGSGANVLTF. The gene calls are TRBV21-1 and TRBJ2-6. TRBV21-1 represents a pseudogene. This CDR3 has 16 residues.

This chain uses TRBV6-2 or TRBV6-3 with TRBJ1-2; no definite D call. This CDR3 spans 11 amino acids. Germline CDR1 MNHEY, CDR2 SVGEGT. V was clipped by 10 bases and J by 2 bases, with 8 bases between them. CDR3 loop: CATSRNYGYTF. CDR3 coding DNA: TGTGCCACCTCACGAAACTATGGCTACACCTTC.

This clonotype was detected only a few times. The V gene is TRBV5-1, the J gene TRBJ2-5, with a possible D match to TRBD1 (5 bases). The CDR3 has 15 residues. The V gene lost 0 bases and the J gene lost 5 bases, with 14 bases spanning the gap. Per germline, CDR1 SGHRS and CDR2 YFSETQ. The CDR3 DNA is TGCGCCAGCAGCTTGGCCCCGGACAAAAAGGAGACCCAGTACTTC. This encodes CASSLAPDKKETQYF.

J is TRBJ2-3 and V is TRBV12-3 or TRBV12-4; TRBD2 might be the D (7 bases). The CDR3 runs to 15 residues. The germline V and J ends were trimmed by 2 bases and 3 bases, with 12 bases remaining between them. CDR3 sequence (DNA): TGTGCCAGCAGTTTATTTCGGGGGGCAACAGATACGCAGTATTTT. Translation gives CASSLFRGATDTQYF.

The chain combines TRBV5-1 with TRBJ2-7; 9 nucleotides match TRBD1. The CDR3 loop spans 15 amino acids. The junction had 8 bases not matched to a gene; V was cut back by 4 bases and J by 3 bases. Germline CDR1 SGHRS, CDR2 YFSETQ. The CDR3 sequence is CASSQQGAPVYEQYF. CDR3 in DNA: TGCGCCAGCAGCCAACAGGGGGCACCTGTCTACGAGCAGTACTTC. The full variable domain, rest sourced from reference TRBV5-1 and TRBJ2-7, is KAGVTQTPRYLIKTRGQQVTLSCSPISGHRSVSWYQQTPGQGLQFLFEYFSETQRNKGNFPGRFSGRQFSNSRSEMNVSTLELGDSALYLCASSQQGAPVYEQYFGPGTRLTVT.

This chain uses TRBV29-1 with TRBJ2-1; TRBD1 agrees at 12 bases. The germline V gene encodes CDR1 SQVTM and CDR2 ANQGSEA. The V segment lost 6 bases and the J segment 6 bases; nucleotides outside the gene matches: 6. The CDR3 sequence is 14 residues long. The CDR3 loop is CSVDGTGGRNEQFF. Here the CDR3 DNA reads TGCAGCGTCGACGGGACAGGGGGCCGCAATGAGCAGTTCTTC.

The J gene is TRBJ2-5, the V gene TRBV7-2; D is perhaps TRBD2 (7 bases). The J call may be incorrect, as the DNA end agrees better with TRBJ2-1. CDR3 length: 16 residues. CDR1 and CDR2 (germline): SGHTA, FQGNSA. The CDR3 DNA reads TGTGCCAGCAGCTTAGTAGGGGGGACTACGCCCAATGAGCAGTTCTTC. It specifies CASSLVGGTTPNEQFF.

This chain uses TRBV5-1 with TRBJ2-5; the D gene is possibly TRBD1 (6 bases). Germline values: CDR1 SGHRS, CDR2 YFSETQ. Trimming stripped 7 bases from V and 3 bases from J, with 19 bases between. The CDR3 length is 15 residues. The CDR3 spells CASGLNTGIKETQYF. The CDR3 DNA reads as TGCGCCAGCGGCCTAAACACAGGGATTAAAGAGACCCAGTACTTC.

V and J are TRBV29-1 and TRBJ1-2; D call uncertain. Germline CDR1 SQVTM, CDR2 ANQGSEA. The V and J ends lost 6 bases and 3 bases respectively, with 14 bases between them. This CDR3 contains 13 residues. The CDR3 DNA is TGCAGCGTGACCTACCCCAGTCACTATGGCTACACCTTC. This gives the protein CSVTYPSHYGYTF.

This clonotype has ten or more counts. The chain carries TRBV4-1 and TRBJ2-7; D may correspond to TRBD1 or TRBD2 (5 bases each). V lost 2 bases, J lost 6 bases, and 14 bases lay in between. The CDR3 runs to 14 residues. CDR1 is MGHRA and CDR2 is YSYEKL in the germline V gene. This chain's CDR3 is CASSQRDPSVEQYF. Here the CDR3 DNA reads TGCGCCAGCAGCCAAAGGGACCCTTCTGTCGAGCAGTACTTC.

CDR3 sequence: CSATPRQGFFEQYF. In nucleotides, the CDR3 is TGCAGTGCTACCCCGCGACAGGGATTCTTCGAGCAGTACTTC. The rearrangement uses TRBV20-1 and TRBJ2-7; 7 bases are shared with TRBD1. This CDR3 spans 14 amino acids. The V segment lost 4 bases and the J segment 6 bases; nucleotides outside the gene matches: 12. CDR1 is DFQATT and CDR2 is SNEGSKA in the germline V gene (reference sequence).

This chain joins TRBV27 and TRBJ2-2; 8 bases line up with TRBD2. V lost 5 bases, J lost 4 bases, and 6 bases stayed unmatched. This CDR3 is built from 15 residues. The germline V gene has CDR1 MNHEY and CDR2 SMNVEV (reference sequence). CDR3 coding DNA: TGTGCCAGCAGTCCAGCGGGAGCGGGCACCGGGGAGCTGTTTTTT. Protein sequence: CASSPAGAGTGELFF.

The V and J genes are TRBV7-9 and TRBJ1-2; maybe TRBD1 (6 bases). Trimming stripped 1 base from V and 7 bases from J, with 19 bases between. Germline V gene lookup returns CDR1 SEHNR and CDR2 FQNEAQ (reference sequence). The CDR3 totals 16 residues. CDR3 loop: CASSLVGGGRAGGYTF. The DNA for the CDR3 is TGTGCCAGCAGCTTAGTGGGCGGGGGCAGGGCCGGTGGCTACACCTTC.

This clonotype has a handful of counts. J is TRBJ2-3 and V is TRBV4-3; no reliable D call. The CDR3 consists of 16 residues. The germline gives CDR1 LGHNA, CDR2 YSLEER. V was shortened by 4 bases and J by 0 bases, with 14 bases between the two germline ends. The CDR3 region is CASSPGIQISTDTQYF. The CDR3, as DNA: TGCGCCAGCAGCCCCGGTATACAAATTAGCACAGATACGCAGTATTTT.

This clonotype has a handful of counts. A read error may produce the germline difference seen at one junction end. This chain links TRBV6-5 with TRBJ1-1, with 8 nucleotides matching TRBD1. The CDR3 is 11 amino acids. CDR1 MNHEY and CDR2 SVGAGI come from the germline V gene. The CDR3 reads CASSIGQGQYF. The CDR3 nucleotides are TGTGCCAGCAGTATCGGACAGGGACAATATTTT.

The V call is TRBV7-9, the J call TRBJ2-5, with TRBD1 as a possible D gene (5 bases). The V and J ends lost 2 bases and 4 bases respectively, with 8 bases between them. This CDR3 region has 13 residues. Germline loops: CDR1 SEHNR, CDR2 FQNEAQ (reference sequence). CDR3 amino acids: CASSLKDRETQYF. The CDR3 coding sequence is TGTGCCAGCAGCTTAAAAGACAGAGAGACCCAGTACTTC.

The table lists this clonotype with a few counts. The V and J genes are TRBV29-1 and TRBJ2-1, with D unclear. Trimming took off 6 bases at V and 7 bases at J, with 16 bases between the two ends. From germline, CDR1 is SQVTM and CDR2 ANQGSEA. The CDR3 is 13 residues long. Here the CDR3 reads CSVDRVRRNEQFF. CDR3 in DNA: TGCAGCGTGGATCGGGTGAGGCGGAATGAGCAGTTCTTC.

This chain links TRBV7-2 with TRBJ1-1; D is undetermined. The V and J ends lost 5 bases and 3 bases respectively, with 16 bases between them. This CDR3 comprises 15 residues. The germline gives CDR1 SGHTA, CDR2 FQGNSA. The CDR3 reads CASSLRSRPYTEAFF. As DNA, the CDR3 is TGTGCCAGCAGCCTTAGGTCGCGGCCTTACACTGAAGCTTTCTTT. Full variable domain (rest looked up from reference TRBV7-2 and TRBJ1-1): GAGVSQSPSNKVTEKGKDVELRCDPISGHTALYWYRQSLGQGLEFLIYFQGNSAPDKSGLPSDRFSAERTGGSVSTLTIQRTQQEDSAVYLCASSLRSRPYTEAFFGQGTRLTVV.

This clonotype has a handful of counts. This chain joins TRBV19 and TRBJ1-1; TRBD1 matches at 7 bases. Germline V gene sequence: CDR1 LNHDA, CDR2 SQIVND (reference sequence). The CDR3 consists of 16 residues. The junction had 8 bases not matched to a gene; V was cut back by 3 bases and J by 1 base. CDR3: CASSIPQTGTNTEAFF. The CDR3 region has the DNA TGTGCCAGTAGTATTCCCCAGACAGGGACGAACACTGAAGCTTTCTTT.

V gene TRBV3-1 combines with J gene TRBJ2-4; TRBD1 or TRBD2 may be the D gene (6 bases each). Germline V gene lookup returns CDR1 LGHDT and CDR2 YNNKEL (reference sequence). V shed 4 bases and J shed 0 bases, with 28 bases lying between them. The CDR3 is made up of 21 amino acids. DNA of the CDR3: TGTGCCAGCAGCCCAGAGGGGGACTGGGGCACTCCGGGACTAGCCAAAAACATTCAGTACTTC. It translates to CASSPEGDWGTPGLAKNIQYF.

The chain is built from TRBV20-1 and TRBJ2-5; possible D gene TRBD2, 6 bases. The J call may be mistaken, given a closer DNA end match to TRBJ2-1. This CDR3 region has 15 residues. Germline assignment: CDR1 DFQATT and CDR2 SNEGSKA (reference sequence). The CDR3 DNA reads TGCAGTGCTAGCAGCAAATCCGGAGGGCCTTTTGAGCAGTTCTTC. As protein: CSASSKSGGPFEQFF.

The chain uses TRBV15 and TRBJ1-1; D uncertain. The CDR3 covers 14 residues. Germline V gene sequence: CDR1 LNHNV, CDR2 YYDKDF (reference sequence). Trimming took off 1 base at V and 4 bases at J, with 10 bases between the two ends. The CDR3 coding sequence is TGTGCCACCAGCAGAGTTAGGGTCGGCACTGAAGCTTTCTTT. Protein sequence: CATSRVRVGTEAFF.

The chain joins TRBV6-1 to TRBJ2-7, with TRBD1 as a possible D gene (5 bases). Germline V gene sequence: CDR1 MNHNS, CDR2 SASEGT. Trimming stripped 2 bases from V and 7 bases from J, with 12 bases between. The length of the CDR3 is 13 residues. Here the CDR3 reads CASSEQGYGEQYF. As DNA, the CDR3 is TGTGCCAGCAGTGAACAGGGTTACGGTGAGCAGTACTTC.

V and J are TRBV5-1 and TRBJ2-5; 7 bases line up with TRBD2. CDR1 and CDR2 from the germline V gene are SGHRS and YFSETQ. This CDR3 comprises 15 residues. The V and J ends lost 0 bases and 1 base, in that order; junction bases with no gene match: 3. For the CDR3, the DNA is TGCGCCAGCAGCTTGGCGGGGAGGGGCCAAGAGACCCAGTACTTC. Translating gives CASSLAGRGQETQYF.

This clonotype showed up just a few times. The V call is TRBV6-1, the J call TRBJ1-6, with D uncertain. The CDR3 has 16 residues. Trimming removed 1 base from V and 4 bases from J, with 11 bases in between. CDR1 is MNHNS, CDR2 SASEGT, per germline. The CDR3 protein is CASSEVLGGYNSPLHF. The CDR3 bases are TGTGCCAGCAGTGAAGTGTTGGGAGGATATAATTCACCCCTCCACTTT.

This chain connects TRBV11-2 to TRBJ2-5; 9 bases fit TRBD2. From germline, CDR1 is SGHAT and CDR2 FQNNGV. The CDR3 runs to 15 residues. V shed 2 bases, J shed 3 bases, and the junction held 4 bases outside the gene matches. This CDR3 reads CASSLMRGGEETQYF. CDR3 DNA: TGTGCCAGCAGCTTAATGCGGGGGGGAGAAGAGACCCAGTACTTC.

The rearrangement links TRBV19 to TRBJ2-5; TRBD1 matches at 7 bases. Losses at the gene ends were 10 bases for V and 4 bases for J; bases not matched to a gene: 9. The CDR3 runs 13 residues. CDR1 and CDR2 (germline): LNHDA, SQIVND (reference sequence). The DNA for the CDR3 is TGTGCCACTAAAATGACAGGGTTAGAGACCCAGTACTTC. Translated: CATKMTGLETQYF.

This chain links TRBV9 with TRBJ2-1, with 9 bases that match TRBD1. The CDR3 runs to 15 residues. The germline V gene has CDR1 SGDLS and CDR2 YYNGEE. The trim removed 4 bases at V and 5 bases at J, leaving 7 bases unmatched. CDR3 in amino acids: CASSKSGTGHNEQFF. As DNA, the CDR3 is TGTGCCAGCAGCAAATCCGGGACAGGGCACAATGAGCAGTTCTTC.

This clonotype showed up just a few times. This chain links TRBV12-3 or TRBV12-4 with TRBJ2-7, with 9 bases lining up with TRBD2. The V gene end was trimmed by 5 bases and the J gene end by 2 bases; junction bases not matched to a gene: 10. The CDR3 is 16 amino acids. CDR3 loop: CASSPFGLAPAYEQYF. For the CDR3, the DNA is TGTGCCAGCAGTCCATTCGGACTAGCGCCAGCCTACGAGCAGTACTTC.

Only a few counts were recorded for this clonotype. Mismatch with germline at one junction end may stem from a read error. The chain combines TRBV28 with TRBJ1-4; no clear D gene. The CDR3 contains 13 residues. Germline CDR1 and CDR2: MDHEN and SYDVKM. The CDR3 reads CASSFEANEKLFF. The DNA of the CDR3 is TGCGCCAGCAGTTTTGAAGCTAATGAAAAACTGTTTTTT.

This clonotype was picked up a small number of times. This rearrangement joins TRBV20-1 to TRBJ2-7; a possible D gene is TRBD2 (6 bases). Between the trimmed V and J ends, which lost 7 bases and 6 bases, there was a span of 16 bases. The CDR3 loop spans 12 amino acids. The germline CDR1 and CDR2 sequences are DFQATT and SNEGSKA (reference sequence). This CDR3 reads CSVSLRGSEQYF. In nucleotides, the CDR3 is TGCAGTGTCTCCCTCCGGGGGTCCGAGCAGTACTTC.